The following is a T cell receptor beta chain sequence with its context. This sample is part of a study of blood T cell repertoires in COVID-19. Background on the study: COVID-19 samples collected from the United States, Italy and Spain covered acute and convalescent phases. The cDNA or gDNA used as material had been derived from T cells, B-cell-depleted T cells, or PBMCs.

In the original workflow: Estimation of nucleated cell counts was performed using reference gene primer amplification. The protocol was immunoSEQ multiplex PCR, while the TCRdb copy is restricted to in-frame clones and leaves out a portion. V, J and clone size reflect that table, while D and trimming were determined from the DNA. This sample carries 100,000 to 150,000 clones, approximately 85% of them seen once, and the ten largest clones take under 3.5%. Germline V gives CDR1 SGDLS, CDR2 YYNGEE. This CDR3 contains 14 residues. The junction had 6 bases not matched to a gene; V was cut back by 4 bases and J by 7 bases. Seattle participants joined during active infection and were tracked over time.

The receptor was derived from an elderly woman with COVID-19, enrolled during active disease. The V and J genes are TRBV9 and TRBJ1-2, with TRBD1 matching 11 bases. The sequencing input was peripheral blood. CDR3: CASSPGQGVGGYTF. CDR3 nucleotide sequence: TGTGCCAGCAGCCCGGGACAGGGGGTCGGTGGCTACACCTTC.